This T cell receptor beta chain was recorded in a study of control samples from healthy donors and cancer patients. Trimming pared 4 bases from V and 5 bases from J, leaving 18 bases between. Germline V gene sequence: CDR1 LNHNV, CDR2 YYDKDF (reference sequence). The CDR3 is 16 residues long. TCRdb's table, derived via immunoSEQ multiplex PCR, lists solely in-frame clones and lacks some. The table lists about 110,000 clones, just over 90% of them singletons. The TCR comes from a human donor in good health. The donor label of this sample is uncertain. Specimen: blood. The V gene is TRBV15, the J gene TRBJ2-1, with a possible D match to TRBD2 (7 bases). In DNA, the CDR3 is TGTGCCACCAGCATTCTCAAAAGGGGGGGTGACAATGAGCAGTTCTTC. This sequence encodes CATSILKRGGDNEQFF.